Listed below are T cell receptor beta chains from one sample, sequenced in a study of OX40 agonist ivuxolimab in advanced cancers. Clones were sequenced by immunoSEQ multiplex PCR, and TCRdb holds only the in-frame ones, with some missing. This table has tens of thousands of clones, roughly 82% appearing once. The sequencing here drew on CD4+ or CD8+ T cells sorted from blood, taken in a trial of the OX40 agonist ivuxolimab. These receptors were collected from an adult with an advanced solid tumor such as melanoma, head and neck, liver or kidney cancer. CDR3s include the opening cysteine and the closing phenylalanine or tryptophan. The D gene is left open where the match is weak. Size is omitted from some rows. Given values are once, few, many or a class for expanded clones.

J gene: TRBJ1-5; D gene: .; clone size: once; V gene: TRBV7-8; CDR3 protein: CASSLGRDPSNQPQHF; CDR3 DNA: TGTGCCAGCAGCTTAGGGCGGGACCCTAGCAATCAGCCCCAGCATTTT
J gene: TRBJ2-1; D gene: .; clone size: once; V gene: TRBV2; CDR3 protein: CASSEGLGRFKQFF; CDR3 DNA: TGTGCCAGCAGTGAAGGGCTAGGACGTTTCAAGCAGTTCTTC
J gene: TRBJ1-1; D gene: TRBD1; clone size: .; V gene: TRBV25-1; CDR3 protein: CASSWTGLTEAFF; CDR3 DNA: TGTGCCAGCAGTTGGACAGGGCTCACTGAAGCTTTCTTT
J gene: TRBJ2-3; D gene: TRBD2; clone size: .; V gene: TRBV7-3; CDR3 protein: CASSLVGLETDTQYF; CDR3 DNA: TGTGCCAGCAGCTTAGTGGGACTAGAGACAGATACGCAGTATTTT
J gene: TRBJ2-1; D gene: TRBD2; clone size: .; V gene: TRBV27; CDR3 protein: CASALAGARYNEQFF; CDR3 DNA: TGTGCCAGCGCTCTAGCGGGGGCCCGCTACAATGAGCAGTTCTTC
J gene: TRBJ1-3; D gene: .; clone size: few; V gene: TRBV11-2; CDR3 protein: CASSLVASYAGGNTIYF; CDR3 DNA: TGTGCCAGCAGCTTAGTAGCCTCCTACGCTGGCGGAAACACCATATATTTT
J gene: TRBJ2-2; D gene: .; clone size: few; V gene: TRBV2; CDR3 protein: CASSETGKQGAGELFF; CDR3 DNA: TGTGCCAGCAGTGAAACGGGAAAACAGGGCGCCGGGGAGCTGTTTTTT
J gene: TRBJ1-3; D gene: TRBD1; clone size: .; V gene: TRBV10-3; CDR3 protein: CAIRGRSGQVDTIYF; CDR3 DNA: TGTGCCATCAGAGGAAGATCTGGACAGGTTGACACCATATATTTT
J gene: TRBJ1-2; D gene: TRBD1; clone size: .; V gene: TRBV6-5; CDR3 protein: CASSYVVGQDYGYTF; CDR3 DNA: TGTGCCAGCAGTTACGTCGTGGGACAGGACTATGGCTACACCTTC
J gene: TRBJ2-1; D gene: TRBD2; clone size: .; V gene: TRBV7-8; CDR3 protein: CASSLAVFGRHNEQFF; CDR3 DNA: TGTGCCAGCAGCTTAGCGGTATTCGGGAGGCACAATGAGCAGTTCTTC
J gene: TRBJ1-2; D gene: TRBD1; clone size: .; V gene: TRBV5-4; CDR3 protein: CASSMGQGYGYTF; CDR3 DNA: TGTGCCAGCAGTATGGGACAGGGGTATGGCTACACCTTC
J gene: TRBJ1-6; D gene: .; clone size: .; V gene: TRBV4-1; CDR3 protein: CASSPNTGFGYNSPLHF; CDR3 DNA: TGCGCCAGCAGCCCTAATACAGGGTTTGGCTATAATTCACCCCTCCACTTT
J gene: TRBJ1-4; D gene: .; clone size: .; V gene: TRBV27; CDR3 protein: CASSFVGGDEKLFF; CDR3 DNA: TGTGCCAGCAGTTTTGTGGGGGGTGATGAAAAACTGTTTTTT
J gene: TRBJ1-1; D gene: .; clone size: once; V gene: TRBV18; CDR3 protein: CASSPLGVGDTEAFF; CDR3 DNA: TGTGCCAGCTCACCCTTGGGGGTAGGAGACACTGAAGCTTTCTTT
J gene: TRBJ2-5; D gene: .; clone size: .; V gene: TRBV27; CDR3 protein: CASSLRVTAETQYF; CDR3 DNA: TGTGCCAGCAGTCTCAGGGTCACGGCAGAGACCCAGTACTTC
J gene: TRBJ1-1; D gene: .; clone size: .; V gene: TRBV6-5; CDR3 protein: CASSYGGPGLNTEAFF; CDR3 DNA: TGTGCCAGCAGTTACGGGGGTCCAGGATTGAACACTGAAGCTTTCTTT
J gene: TRBJ1-2; D gene: .; clone size: .; V gene: TRBV27; CDR3 protein: CASSSLRGGYTF; CDR3 DNA: TGTGCCAGCAGTTCGTTGAGAGGGGGCTACACCTTC
J gene: TRBJ2-1; D gene: .; clone size: .; V gene: TRBV2; CDR3 protein: CASSDVAGESPVHEQFF; CDR3 DNA: TGTGCCAGCAGTGATGTCGCAGGGGAATCCCCCGTTCATGAGCAGTTCTTC
J gene: TRBJ1-1; D gene: .; clone size: .; V gene: TRBV15; CDR3 protein: CATSERSNTEAFF; CDR3 DNA: TGTGCCACCAGCGAGAGATCTAACACTGAAGCTTTCTTT
J gene: TRBJ2-3; D gene: .; clone size: .; V gene: TRBV5-4; CDR3 protein: CASSDGGGLGSTDTQYF; CDR3 DNA: TGTGCCAGCAGCGATGGGGGAGGACTCGGGAGCACAGATACGCAGTATTTT
J gene: TRBJ2-5; D gene: .; clone size: .; V gene: TRBV7-9; CDR3 protein: CASSLFTKQETQYF; CDR3 DNA: TGTGCCAGCAGCTTATTTACGAAACAAGAGACCCAGTACTTC
J gene: TRBJ1-4; D gene: TRBD1; clone size: .; V gene: TRBV5-1; CDR3 protein: CASSRTGLSTNEKLFF; CDR3 DNA: TGCGCCAGCAGTCGGACAGGGCTATCAACTAATGAAAAACTGTTTTTT
J gene: TRBJ2-7; D gene: .; clone size: .; V gene: TRBV11-3; CDR3 protein: CASSLDPTYEQYF; CDR3 DNA: TGTGCCAGCAGCTTAGATCCGACCTACGAGCAGTACTTC
J gene: TRBJ1-5; D gene: .; clone size: many; V gene: TRBV27; CDR3 protein: CASSGDGGGRQPQHF; CDR3 DNA: TGTGCCAGCAGTGGGGACGGGGGGGGAAGGCAGCCCCAGCATTTT
J gene: TRBJ2-3; D gene: TRBD2; clone size: few; V gene: TRBV7-3; CDR3 protein: CASSLAGRDTQYF; CDR3 DNA: TGTGCCAGCAGTCTAGCGGGAAGGGATACGCAGTATTTT
J gene: TRBJ1-4; D gene: TRBD1; clone size: once; V gene: TRBV15; CDR3 protein: CATSRDTPGQNNEKLFF; CDR3 DNA: TGTGCCACCAGCAGAGATACTCCGGGACAGAATAATGAAAAACTGTTTTTT
J gene: TRBJ2-5; D gene: TRBD1; clone size: few; V gene: TRBV2; CDR3 protein: CASRSTGGKETQYF; CDR3 DNA: TGTGCCAGCAGGTCGACAGGGGGCAAAGAGACCCAGTACTTC
J gene: TRBJ2-1; D gene: .; clone size: .; V gene: TRBV7-2; CDR3 protein: CASSSPLYNEQFF; CDR3 DNA: TGTGCCAGCAGCTCTCCACTCTACAATGAGCAGTTCTTC
J gene: TRBJ2-1; D gene: .; clone size: .; V gene: TRBV25-1; CDR3 protein: CASSEPLGEGTLYNEQFF; CDR3 DNA: TGTGCCAGCAGTGAACCCCTCGGGGAGGGGACATTATACAATGAGCAGTTCTTC
J gene: TRBJ2-7; D gene: .; clone size: .; V gene: TRBV7-9; CDR3 protein: CASSLGRGSAPGEQYF; CDR3 DNA: TGTGCCAGCAGCTTAGGAAGAGGGAGTGCCCCTGGCGAGCAGTACTTC
J gene: TRBJ2-3; D gene: .; clone size: .; V gene: TRBV6-1; CDR3 protein: CASSERSRDTQYF; CDR3 DNA: TGTGCCAGCAGTGAAAGATCAAGAGATACGCAGTATTTT
J gene: TRBJ1-5; D gene: .; clone size: .; V gene: TRBV6-1; CDR3 protein: CASSARSTLNQPQHF; CDR3 DNA: TGTGCCAGCAGTGCTCGCTCGACCCTCAATCAGCCCCAGCATTTT
J gene: TRBJ2-7; D gene: TRBD1; clone size: .; V gene: TRBV7-8; CDR3 protein: CASSKADRVDEQYF; CDR3 DNA: TGTGCCAGCAGTAAAGCGGACAGGGTGGACGAGCAGTACTTC
J gene: TRBJ1-1; D gene: .; clone size: .; V gene: TRBV18; CDR3 protein: CASSVTGTSNTEAFF; CDR3 DNA: TGTGCCAGCTCAGTAACCGGGACATCGAACACTGAAGCTTTCTTT
J gene: TRBJ2-1; D gene: .; clone size: .; V gene: TRBV4-1; CDR3 protein: CASSQERLEGVGRNEQFF; CDR3 DNA: TGCGCCAGCAGCCAAGAGAGGCTAGAGGGTGTCGGGAGAAATGAGCAGTTCTTC
J gene: TRBJ2-2; D gene: .; clone size: once; V gene: TRBV19; CDR3 protein: CASSRTKNTGELFF; CDR3 DNA: TGTGCCAGTAGTCGGACTAAGAACACCGGGGAGCTGTTTTTT
J gene: TRBJ1-2; D gene: .; clone size: .; V gene: TRBV7-9; CDR3 protein: CASSPPGTYGYTF; CDR3 DNA: TGTGCCAGCAGCCCTCCCGGGACTTATGGCTACACCTTC
J gene: TRBJ1-6; D gene: .; clone size: .; V gene: TRBV19; CDR3 protein: CASSRPGLLYNSPLHF; CDR3 DNA: TGTGCCAGTAGTCGGCCAGGCCTTCTATATAATTCACCCCTCCACTTT
J gene: TRBJ2-5; D gene: .; clone size: .; V gene: TRBV7-9; CDR3 protein: CASSRSSGNLEGETQYF; CDR3 DNA: TGTGCCAGCAGCCGAAGTTCGGGGAACCTGGAGGGAGAGACCCAGTACTTC
J gene: TRBJ2-3; D gene: .; clone size: .; V gene: TRBV2; CDR3 protein: CARSMRQGTDTQYF; CDR3 DNA: TGTGCCAGGTCTATGAGGCAAGGCACAGATACGCAGTATTTT
J gene: TRBJ2-7; D gene: .; clone size: .; V gene: TRBV6-5; CDR3 protein: CASSFEGGSEQYF; CDR3 DNA: TGTGCCAGCAGCTTCGAGGGGGGCAGCGAGCAGTACTTC
J gene: TRBJ2-1; D gene: .; clone size: .; V gene: TRBV19; CDR3 protein: CASSIVGNEQFF; CDR3 DNA: TGTGCCAGTAGTATAGTAGGCAATGAGCAGTTCTTC
J gene: TRBJ2-7; D gene: .; clone size: .; V gene: TRBV6-5; CDR3 protein: CASSPEGGRVHEQYF; CDR3 DNA: TGTGCCAGCAGTCCCGAGGGTGGCAGGGTCCACGAGCAGTACTTC
J gene: TRBJ1-1; D gene: .; clone size: .; V gene: TRBV5-1; CDR3 protein: CASSPRTANTEAFF; CDR3 DNA: TGCGCCAGCAGCCCGAGGACCGCGAACACTGAAGCTTTCTTT
J gene: TRBJ2-5; D gene: TRBD1; clone size: .; V gene: TRBV30; CDR3 protein: CAWSAPEDRWQETQYF; CDR3 DNA: TGTGCCTGGAGTGCCCCCGAGGACAGGTGGCAGGAGACCCAGTACTTC
J gene: TRBJ2-1; D gene: .; clone size: .; V gene: TRBV6-5; CDR3 protein: CASSPPLRQFF; CDR3 DNA: TGTGCCAGCAGTCCCCCCCTTCGCCAGTTCTTC
J gene: TRBJ2-2; D gene: .; clone size: .; V gene: TRBV14; CDR3 protein: CASSQDIHRTGELFF; CDR3 DNA: TGTGCCAGCAGCCAAGATATACATCGGACCGGGGAGCTGTTTTTT
J gene: TRBJ1-3; D gene: TRBD1; clone size: .; V gene: TRBV5-6; CDR3 protein: CASSRDRGVPGNTIYF; CDR3 DNA: TGTGCCAGCAGCAGGGACAGGGGGGTACCTGGAAACACCATATATTTT
J gene: TRBJ1-4; D gene: .; clone size: .; V gene: TRBV6-5; CDR3 protein: CASSYFSATNEKLFF; CDR3 DNA: TGTGCCAGCAGTTACTTCTCTGCAACTAATGAAAAACTGTTTTTT
J gene: TRBJ1-5; D gene: .; clone size: .; V gene: TRBV4-1; CDR3 protein: CASSQGRGGGQPQHF; CDR3 DNA: TGCGCCAGCAGTCAAGGGAGGGGCGGCGGGCAGCCCCAGCATTTT
J gene: TRBJ2-7; D gene: .; clone size: .; V gene: TRBV5-1; CDR3 protein: CASSLDGVHEQYF; CDR3 DNA: TGCGCCAGCAGCTTGGACGGGGTGCACGAGCAGTACTTC
J gene: TRBJ1-3; D gene: .; clone size: .; V gene: TRBV2; CDR3 protein: CASSGMTSHSGNTIYF; CDR3 DNA: TGTGCCAGCAGTGGAATGACAAGCCACTCTGGAAACACCATATATTTT
J gene: TRBJ2-6; D gene: TRBD1; clone size: once; V gene: TRBV28; CDR3 protein: CASRPGTGETNVLTF; CDR3 DNA: TGTGCCAGCAGACCCGGGACAGGGGAGACCAACGTCCTGACTTTC